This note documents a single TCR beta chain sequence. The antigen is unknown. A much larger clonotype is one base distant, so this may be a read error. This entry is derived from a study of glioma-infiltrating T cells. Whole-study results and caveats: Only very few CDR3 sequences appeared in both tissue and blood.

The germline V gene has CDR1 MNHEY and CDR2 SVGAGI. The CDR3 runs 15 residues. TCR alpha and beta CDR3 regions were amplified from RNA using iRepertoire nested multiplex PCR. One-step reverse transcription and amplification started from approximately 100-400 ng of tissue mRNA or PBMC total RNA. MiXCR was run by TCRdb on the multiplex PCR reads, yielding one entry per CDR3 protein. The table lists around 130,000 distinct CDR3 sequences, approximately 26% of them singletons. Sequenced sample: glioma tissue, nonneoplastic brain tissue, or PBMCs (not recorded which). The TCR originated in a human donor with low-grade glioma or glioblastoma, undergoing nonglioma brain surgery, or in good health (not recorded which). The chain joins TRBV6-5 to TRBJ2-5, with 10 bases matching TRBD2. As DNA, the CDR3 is TGTGCCAGCAGTTTTGGACTAGCGGACCAAGAGGCCCAGTACTTC. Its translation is CASSFGLADQEAQYF.